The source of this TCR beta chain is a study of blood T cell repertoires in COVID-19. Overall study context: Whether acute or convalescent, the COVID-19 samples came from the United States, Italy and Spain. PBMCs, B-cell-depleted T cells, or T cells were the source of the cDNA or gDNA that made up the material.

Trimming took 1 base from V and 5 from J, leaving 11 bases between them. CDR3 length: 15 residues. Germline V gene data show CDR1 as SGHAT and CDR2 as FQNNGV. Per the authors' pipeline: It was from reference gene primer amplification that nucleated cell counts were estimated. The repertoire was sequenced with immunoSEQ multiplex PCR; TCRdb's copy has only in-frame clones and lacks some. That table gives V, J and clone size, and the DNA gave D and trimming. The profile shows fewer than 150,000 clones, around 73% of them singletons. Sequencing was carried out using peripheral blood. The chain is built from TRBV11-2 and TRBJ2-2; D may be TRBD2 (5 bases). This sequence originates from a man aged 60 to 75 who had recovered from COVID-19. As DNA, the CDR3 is TGTGCCAGCAGCTTAGTGGTCGAGGGTACCGGGGAGCTGTTTTTT. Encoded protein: CASSLVVEGTGELFF.